These 16 T cell receptor beta chains came from one sample sequenced in a study of blood T cell repertoires in COVID-19. Sequencing used immunoSEQ multiplex PCR; TCRdb keeps in-frame clones, though not all of them. This repertoire shows around 340,000 clones, roughly nine tenths found once; its top ten account for over 3.5%. Material: peripheral blood. These receptors were collected from a woman aged 60-70 years with COVID-19, enrolled during active disease.

V and J are TRBV6-5 and TRBJ1-6, with TRBD1 matching 7 bases. Germline V gene sequence: CDR1 MNHEY, CDR2 SVGAGI. The CDR3 sequence is 15 residues long. Unmatched junction bases numbered 10, after V lost 7 bases and J lost 7 bases. CDR3 coding DNA: TGTGCCAGCATCAGGGACAGTGGGCGGAATTCACCCCTCCACTTT. Translating gives CASIRDSGRNSPLHF.

This rearrangement joins TRBV2 to TRBJ1-1, with 7 bases lining up with TRBD1. The CDR3 covers 13 residues. Germline V gives CDR1 SNHLY, CDR2 FYNNEI. V lost 3 bases to trimming and J lost 4 bases; unmatched junction nucleotides: 2. The CDR3 loop reads CASSDRDSTEAFF. DNA for the CDR3: TGTGCCAGCAGTGATCGGGACAGCACTGAAGCTTTCTTT.

The chain is built from TRBV7-2 and TRBJ2-7; D is perhaps TRBD1 (5 bases). The ends were cut back, 5 bases at V and 0 bases at J, with 17 bases in the middle. CDR1 and CDR2 (germline): SGHTA, FQGNSA. This CDR3 contains 16 residues. Here the CDR3 reads CASSPYLAGRSYEQYF. The CDR3 bases are TGTGCCAGCAGCCCGTATTTAGCAGGGCGCTCCTACGAGCAGTACTTC.

The genes are TRBV3-1 (or the pseudogene TRBV3-2) and TRBJ2-2, with 10 positions matching TRBD2. Losses at the gene ends were 0 bases for V and 7 bases for J; bases not matched to a gene: 5. CDR3 length equals 16 residues. CDR1 is LGHDT, CDR2 YNNKEL, per germline (reference sequence). CDR3 sequence: CASSQDSPSGGGELFF. For the CDR3, the DNA is TGTGCCAGCAGCCAAGATAGTCCTAGCGGGGGCGGGGAGCTGTTTTTT.

The chain uses TRBV7-2 and TRBJ2-7, with 7 nucleotides matching TRBD2. Trimming took 1 base from V and 0 from J; bases not matched to a gene: 3. CDR1 is SGHTA, CDR2 FQGNSA, per germline. This CDR3 has 15 amino acids. In DNA, the CDR3 is TGTGCCAGCAGCTTAGACTGGACTAGCTCCTACGAGCAGTACTTC. This sequence encodes CASSLDWTSSYEQYF. Full variable domain (rest looked up from reference TRBV7-2 and TRBJ2-7): GAGVSQSPSNKVTEKGKDVELRCDPISGHTALYWYRQSLGQGLEFLIYFQGNSAPDKSGLPSDRFSAERTGGSVSTLTIQRTQQEDSAVYLCASSLDWTSSYEQYFGPGTRLTVT.

The chain has TRBV5-1 and TRBJ2-1; 8 nucleotides align to TRBD2. Per germline, CDR1 SGHRS and CDR2 YFSETQ. This CDR3 is built from 15 residues. The junction had 3 bases not matched to a gene; V was cut back by 4 bases and J by 0 bases. The CDR3 DNA reads TGCGCCAGCAGCACTGGACTAGCCTCCTACAATGAGCAGTTCTTC. Its protein product is CASSTGLASYNEQFF.

This chain joins TRBV9 and TRBJ2-7, with D tentatively TRBD1 (6 bases). The V and J ends lost 3 bases and 3 bases respectively, with 13 bases between them. Germline V CDR1 and CDR2: SGDLS, YYNGEE. This CDR3 has 14 amino acids. CDR3 in DNA: TGTGCCAGCAGCGGCTTAGGGGGACACTACGAGCAGTACTTC. It specifies CASSGLGGHYEQYF.

V and J are TRBV6-5 and TRBJ1-2; TRBD1 aligns across 7 bases. There are 15 residues in the CDR3. CDR1 is MNHEY, CDR2 SVGAGI, per germline. The trim removed 5 bases at V and 1 base at J, leaving 7 bases unmatched. CDR3 bases: TGTGCCAGCAGTCCCCCAGGGGGGAATAACTATGGCTACACCTTC. This translates into CASSPPGGNNYGYTF.

This chain joins TRBV7-8 and TRBJ1-2; TRBD1 agrees at 10 bases. V dropped 5 bases and J dropped 5; count of bases not matched to a gene: 8. Germline V gene sequence: CDR1 SGHVS, CDR2 FQNEAQ. This CDR3 region has 15 residues. The DNA of the CDR3 is TGTGCCAGCAGCCTAGACAGGGGGCCGGGGTATGGCTACACCTTC. It codes for CASSLDRGPGYGYTF.

The chain is built from TRBV6-5 and TRBJ2-7; 8 nucleotides line up with TRBD1. CDR1 and CDR2 from the germline V gene are MNHEY and SVGAGI. V was pared by 2 bases and J by 4 bases, with 1 base of the junction left unmatched. CDR3 size: 13 residues. The CDR3 region is CASSYDRGYEQYF. The CDR3 DNA sequence: TGTGCCAGCAGTTACGACAGGGGTTACGAGCAGTACTTC.

V usage is TRBV14 and J usage is TRBJ1-1; tentatively, D is TRBD1 (6 bases). This CDR3 has 14 amino acids. Trimming stripped 7 bases from V and 5 bases from J, with 17 bases between. Germline V lookup: CDR1 SGHDN, CDR2 FVKESK. CDR3 in amino acids: CASTLRGGGTEAFF. DNA of the CDR3: TGTGCCAGCACCCTCCGAGGGGGGGGGACTGAAGCTTTCTTT.

This chain joins TRBV4-2 and TRBJ1-2; 8 bases are a match to TRBD1. This CDR3 comprises 15 residues. V gave up 0 bases and J gave up 0 bases; unmatched junction bases: 0. The germline V gene encodes CDR1 LGHNA and CDR2 YNFKEQ. In DNA form, the CDR3 reads TGTGCCAGCAGCCAAGAGGACAGGGCTAACTATGGCTACACCTTC. It encodes CASSQEDRANYGYTF.

The rearrangement links TRBV25-1 to TRBJ1-4; TRBD1 is a possible D gene (5 bases). This CDR3 has 13 amino acids. V was shortened by 1 base and J by 8 bases, with 8 bases between the two germline ends. The germline gives CDR1 MGHDK, CDR2 SYGVNS. The CDR3 DNA reads TGTGCCAGCAGTGAATTGGGGGGGGAAAAACTGTTTTTT. Translating gives CASSELGGEKLFF.

A few counts support this clone. The chain carries TRBV29-1 and TRBJ1-1; possibly TRBD1 for D (6 bases). The CDR3 runs to 13 residues. V gave up 8 bases and J gave up 3 bases, with 16 bases separating them. Germline V gives CDR1 SQVTM, CDR2 ANQGSEA. This CDR3 reads CSIHKGGHTEAFF. CDR3 sequence (DNA): TGCAGCATACACAAAGGGGGTCACACTGAAGCTTTCTTT.

This chain connects TRBV11-3 to TRBJ2-6, with D possibly TRBD2 on 5 matching bases. Trimming removed 5 bases at V and 0 bases at J, with 14 bases between. Germline loops: CDR1 SGHNT, CDR2 YENEEA. The CDR3 contains 17 residues. CDR3 coding DNA: TGTGCCAGCAGCCCTCGTGAGGGTATCTCTGGGGCCAACGTCCTGACTTTC. It encodes CASSPREGISGANVLTF.

The rearrangement links TRBV6-1 to TRBJ2-7, with 11 bases identical to TRBD1. The CDR3 is 15 residues long. Germline CDR1 MNHNS, CDR2 SASEGT. The junction had 2 bases not matched to a gene; V was cut back by 1 base and J by 3 bases. The CDR3 DNA follows: TGTGCCAGCAGTGAAGGTGGGACAGGGGGCTACGAGCAGTACTTC. Translating it yields CASSEGGTGGYEQYF.